Shown below are 29 T cell receptor beta chains from a single sample sequenced in a study of blood T cell repertoires in COVID-19. Produced via immunoSEQ multiplex PCR; TCRdb's table is partial and in-frame only. The table lists just over 300,000 clones, about 90% of them singletons, with around 4.5% in the top ten. Input material: PBMCs or T cells enriched from blood (not recorded which). These receptors came from a woman aged 18-29 years with acute COVID-19.

This clone has just one count. V gene TRBV15 combines with J gene TRBJ2-7, with 9 bases matching TRBD1. Per the germline V gene, CDR1 is LNHNV and CDR2 is YYDKDF (reference sequence). The trim removed 8 bases at V and 6 bases at J, leaving 11 bases unmatched. The CDR3 spans 14 residues. The CDR3 sequence: CATAPGDRDAEQYF. The CDR3 nucleotides read TGTGCCACCGCCCCCGGGGACAGGGATGCCGAGCAGTACTTC.

The chain uses TRBV7-6 and TRBJ1-3, with D perhaps TRBD1 (6 bases). CDR3 length: 15 amino acids. Looked up from germline, CDR1 is SGHVS and CDR2 is FNYEAQ. Trimming removed 5 bases at V and 3 bases at J, with 14 bases between. CDR3 bases: TGTGCCAGCAGCCCGGCGGGGGCGGATGGAAACACCATATATTTT. Amino acids: CASSPAGADGNTIYF.

The rearrangement links TRBV19 to TRBJ1-4; possible D gene TRBD1, 6 bases. V was trimmed by 6 bases and J by 3 bases, leaving 11 bases between them. The CDR3 sequence is 14 residues long. CDR1 and CDR2 from the germline V gene are LNHDA and SQIVND (reference sequence). CDR3 in amino acids: CASSSGAANEKLFF. In nucleotides, the CDR3 is TGTGCCAGTAGCTCAGGGGCGGCTAATGAAAAACTGTTTTTT.

The CDR3 is CASTTTGRYGYTF. The CDR3, as DNA: TGTGCCAGTACCACGACAGGGAGATATGGCTACACCTTC. This sequence joins TRBV19 and TRBJ1-2; 7 bases line up with TRBD1. The CDR3 runs 13 residues. Germline values: CDR1 LNHDA, CDR2 SQIVND (reference sequence). With V trimmed by 7 bases and J by 5 bases, 7 bases remained unmatched.

The chain has TRBV30 and TRBJ2-7; 7 positions match TRBD1. From germline, CDR1 is GTSNPN and CDR2 SVGIG (reference sequence). The V and J ends lost 2 bases and 2 bases, in that order; junction bases with no gene match: 3. CDR3 length: 13 amino acids. The CDR3 DNA sequence: TGTGCCTGGAGTAAAGGACAGGCCTACGAGCAGTACTTC. Its translation: CAWSKGQAYEQYF.

This clone was seen only once. The CDR3 reads CASSARTGVNEQYF. In DNA form, the CDR3 reads TGTGCCAGCAGTGCGCGGACAGGGGTGAACGAGCAGTACTTC. This chain joins TRBV2 and TRBJ2-7; the match to TRBD1 covers 9 bases. V lost 4 bases and J lost 5; bases outside the gene matches: 6. The length of the CDR3 is 14 residues. Germline lookup yields CDR1 SNHLY and CDR2 FYNNEI.

The chain links TRBV19 to TRBJ1-5; D gene unclear. V was clipped by 1 base and J by 0 bases, with 7 bases between them. The CDR3 extends over 15 amino acids. Germline loops: CDR1 LNHDA, CDR2 SQIVND (reference sequence). The DNA for the CDR3 is TGTGCCAGTAGTATAGGAACAGTTAGCAATCAGCCCCAGCATTTT. Protein sequence: CASSIGTVSNQPQHF.

The chain has TRBV27 and TRBJ1-2; perhaps TRBD1 as D (6 bases). The CDR3 has 13 amino acids. Germline CDR1 MNHEY, CDR2 SMNVEV (reference sequence). V lost 6 bases and J 8 bases, leaving 16 bases between the germline ends. For the CDR3, the DNA is TGTGCCAGCAGCCCGACAGGCTACCGGGGCTACACCTTC. Its protein is CASSPTGYRGYTF.

The rearrangement joins TRBV3-1 (or the pseudogene TRBV3-2) to TRBJ2-2; possible D gene TRBD1, 6 bases. The CDR3 loop spans 17 amino acids. The V end was cut by 4 bases, the J end by 0 bases, with 15 bases between. Germline CDR1 and CDR2: LGHDT and YNNKEL (reference sequence). CDR3 protein: CASSPRSTGPNTGELFF. For the CDR3, the DNA is TGTGCCAGCAGCCCGAGGTCTACAGGGCCGAACACCGGGGAGCTGTTTTTT.

The chain couples TRBV9 to TRBJ1-1, with D hard to call. With 0 bases removed from V and 1 base from J, the gap between germline ends came to 10 bases. The CDR3 spans 15 residues. Germline V gene data show CDR1 as SGDLS and CDR2 as YYNGEE. CDR3 amino acids: CASSVDSRGNTEAFF. The CDR3 region has the DNA TGTGCCAGCAGCGTAGACAGTCGGGGGAACACTGAAGCTTTCTTT.

The V and J genes are TRBV5-5 and TRBJ1-2; D call uncertain. Trimming took off 1 base at V and 8 bases at J, with 9 bases between the two ends. The CDR3 runs 12 residues. Germline V gene data show CDR1 as SGHKS and CDR2 as YYEKEE (reference sequence). This CDR3 is CASSLLAGGYTF. CDR3 coding DNA: TGTGCCAGCAGCTTGTTAGCCGGCGGCTACACCTTC.

The rearrangement uses TRBV19 and TRBJ2-7; TRBD2 aligns across 7 bases. Germline loops: CDR1 LNHDA, CDR2 SQIVND (reference sequence). The CDR3 is 13 residues long. Trimming took 7 bases from V and 2 from J; bases not matched to a gene: 5. The CDR3 is CASKGLFAYEQYF. The CDR3 region has the DNA TGTGCCAGTAAGGGACTATTCGCCTACGAGCAGTACTTC. The full variable domain, with the rest looked up from reference TRBV19 and TRBJ2-7, is DGGITQSPKYLFRKEGQNVTLSCEQNLNHDAMYWYRQDPGQGLRLIYYSQIVNDFQKGDIAEGYSVSREKKESFPLTVTSAQKNPTAFYLCASKGLFAYEQYFGPGTRLTVT.

The V and J genes are TRBV27 and TRBJ1-1; no firm D call. Germline V CDR1 and CDR2: MNHEY, SMNVEV (reference sequence). This CDR3 contains 15 residues. Trimming pared 5 bases from V and 4 bases from J, leaving 17 bases between. CDR3 nucleotides: TGTGCCAGCAGTCCCGAAGAGGGAAGTAGCACTGAAGCTTTCTTT. Translating gives CASSPEEGSSTEAFF.

This clone was observed once. The chain couples TRBV2 to TRBJ2-2, with TRBD1 matching 8 bases. V lost 7 bases and J lost 1; bases outside the gene matches: 5. The CDR3 is made up of 15 amino acids. CDR1 is SNHLY, CDR2 FYNNEI, per germline. The CDR3 region is CASNHGTGNTGELFF. The CDR3 coding sequence is TGTGCCAGCAACCATGGGACAGGGAACACCGGGGAGCTGTTTTTT.

For this clone: Other DNA sequences within the sample encode an identical CDR3. The rearrangement joins TRBV24-1 to TRBJ1-1; D might be TRBD1 (6 bases). Trimming took 3 bases from V and 5 from J, leaving 6 bases between them. Germline V CDR1 and CDR2: KGHDR, SFDVKD. The CDR3 runs to 12 residues. CDR3 amino acids: CATSDRGTEAFF. The CDR3 region has the DNA TGTGCCACCAGTGATAGGGGGACTGAAGCTTTCTTT.

The CDR3, as DNA: TGTGCCAGCAGTTCACTCGGGACTAGCGGGATCAATGAGCAGTTCTTC. Protein: CASSSLGTSGINEQFF. This sequence joins TRBV27 and TRBJ2-1, with 13 bases that match TRBD2. The trim removed 4 bases at V and 6 bases at J, leaving 6 bases unmatched. The CDR3 consists of 16 residues. The V gene's germline CDR1 is MNHEY and CDR2 SMNVEV (reference sequence).

This clone was seen a handful of times. The chain combines TRBV7-2 with TRBJ2-3, with no clear D. Trimming removed 1 base from V and 0 bases from J, with 5 bases in between. Germline values: CDR1 SGHTA, CDR2 FQGNSA. The CDR3 spans 14 residues. DNA of the CDR3: TGTGCCAGCAGCTTAGGGGCTAGCACAGATACGCAGTATTTT. As protein: CASSLGASTDTQYF.

This clone was counted a single time. The rearrangement uses TRBV3-1 (or the pseudogene TRBV3-2) and TRBJ1-2; 8 bases are shared with TRBD1. After removal of 4 bases from V and 3 bases from J, the junction contained 4 bases not matched to a gene. Germline V gene lookup returns CDR1 LGHDT and CDR2 YNNKEL (reference sequence). This CDR3 has 14 amino acids. CDR3 nucleotide sequence: TGTGCCAGCAGCCTAACGACAGGGGACTATGGCTACACCTTC. It codes for CASSLTTGDYGYTF.

This clone was seen once. This chain uses TRBV12-3 or TRBV12-4 with TRBJ1-1; D gene ambiguous. V was cut by 7 bases and J by 0 bases, with 9 bases left in between. This CDR3 is built from 13 residues. The CDR3 bases are TGTGCCAGCACCCCCACAGTGAACACTGAAGCTTTCTTT. It translates to CASTPTVNTEAFF.

This clone was counted a few times. Written as DNA, the CDR3 is TGTGCCAGCAGTTTGCGGATTAATGAAAAACTGTTTTTT. Residues: CASSLRINEKLFF. This rearrangement joins TRBV27 to TRBJ1-4; D uncertain. V gave up 3 bases and J gave up 4 bases, with 6 bases separating them. Germline V gene lookup returns CDR1 MNHEY and CDR2 SMNVEV (reference sequence). The CDR3 is made up of 13 amino acids.

V is TRBV7-2 and J is TRBJ2-5; D is ambiguous. The V and J ends lost 5 bases and 1 base respectively, with 11 bases between them. Per germline, CDR1 SGHTA and CDR2 FQGNSA. This CDR3 is 14 amino acids long. The CDR3 loop is CASSRDWSQETQYF. CDR3 nucleotide sequence: TGTGCCAGCAGCAGAGACTGGAGCCAAGAGACCCAGTACTTC.

The V call is TRBV5-1, the J call TRBJ2-1; 7 bases align to TRBD2. The CDR3 is 13 residues long. Germline CDR1 is SGHRS and CDR2 is YFSETQ. Germline trimming cut 5 bases from V and 7 bases from J; bases unmatched to any gene: 6. The CDR3 here is CASRGRVVNEQFF. The CDR3 bases are TGCGCCAGCAGAGGGAGGGTGGTAAATGAGCAGTTCTTC.

The V and J genes are TRBV7-9 and TRBJ1-2, with 8 bases lining up with TRBD1. The length of the CDR3 is 12 residues. CDR1 is SEHNR and CDR2 is FQNEAQ in the germline V gene (reference sequence). V was pared by 4 bases and J by 8 bases, with 3 bases of the junction left unmatched. CDR3: CASSWTGNGYTF. The CDR3 region has the DNA TGTGCCAGCAGCTGGACAGGGAACGGCTACACCTTC. Looking up the rest from reference TRBV7-9 and TRBJ1-2 gives the full variable domain: DTGVSQNPRHKITKRGQNVTFRCDPISEHNRLYWYRQTLGQGPEFLTYFQNEAQLEKSRLLSDRFSAERPKGSFSTLEIQRTEQGDSAMYLCASSWTGNGYTFGSGTRLTVV.

The chain uses TRBV10-3 and TRBJ2-6; a possible D gene is TRBD1 (5 bases). Germline CDR1 reads ENHRY; CDR2 reads SYGVKD. This CDR3 contains 16 residues. The ends were cut back, 4 bases at V and 0 bases at J, with 10 bases in the middle. The CDR3 loop reads CAISARQYSGANVLTF. The CDR3 DNA follows: TGTGCCATCAGTGCTAGACAGTACTCTGGGGCCAACGTCCTGACTTTC.

The gene calls are TRBV5-1 and TRBJ2-1; D possibly corresponds to TRBD1 (5 bases). V was cut by 5 bases and J by 2 bases, with 14 bases left in between. The CDR3 covers 15 residues. Germline CDR1 reads SGHRS; CDR2 reads YFSETQ. CDR3: CASSDSAATYNEQFF. The DNA of the CDR3 is TGCGCCAGCAGTGACAGCGCAGCAACCTACAATGAGCAGTTCTTC.

The chain employs TRBV7-2 and TRBJ2-7; possibly TRBD1 for D (5 bases). Germline CDR1 reads SGHTA; CDR2 reads FQGNSA. This CDR3 contains 15 residues. V gave up 2 bases and J gave up 3 bases, with 14 bases separating them. DNA for the CDR3: TGTGCCAGCAGCTTAATGCAGACAGTGGGCTACGAGCAGTACTTC. Encoded protein: CASSLMQTVGYEQYF.

Comment on this clone: Different DNA sequences within this sample yield the same CDR3. J is TRBJ2-3 and V is TRBV7-3; 7 bases are a match to TRBD2. Losses at the gene ends were 5 bases for V and 0 bases for J; bases not matched to a gene: 2. Germline CDR1 SGHTA, CDR2 FQGTGA. The CDR3 spans 14 residues. Written as DNA, the CDR3 is TGTGCCAGCAGCCCTAGCGGAAGCACAGATACGCAGTATTTT. Translated: CASSPSGSTDTQYF. Full variable domain (outside the CDR3, taken from reference TRBV7-3 and TRBJ2-3): GAGVSQTPSNKVTEKGKYVELRCDPISGHTALYWYRQSLGQGPEFLIYFQGTGAADDSGLPNDRFFAVRPEGSVSTLKIQRTERGDSAVYLCASSPSGSTDTQYFGPGTRLTVL.

The V call is TRBV3-1 (or the pseudogene TRBV3-2), the J call TRBJ2-7, with TRBD2 identical over 7 bases. The CDR3 is 14 amino acids. Germline V gene sequence: CDR1 LGHDT, CDR2 YNNKEL (reference sequence). V shed 5 bases and J 2 bases; nucleotides not matched to a gene: 6. The CDR3 DNA follows: TGTGCCAGCAGCACAAGCGGGACTCCCTACGAGCAGTACTTC. Its protein product is CASSTSGTPYEQYF.

The chain joins TRBV3-1 (or the pseudogene TRBV3-2) to TRBJ2-7, with D possibly matching TRBD2 (6 bases). Germline assignment: CDR1 LGHDT and CDR2 YNNKEL (reference sequence). This CDR3 spans 15 amino acids. Between the trimmed V and J ends, which lost 4 bases and 4 bases, there was a span of 17 bases. This CDR3 is CASSPFGGRIYEQYF. In nucleotides, the CDR3 is TGTGCCAGCAGCCCCTTCGGAGGGAGGATTTACGAGCAGTACTTC.